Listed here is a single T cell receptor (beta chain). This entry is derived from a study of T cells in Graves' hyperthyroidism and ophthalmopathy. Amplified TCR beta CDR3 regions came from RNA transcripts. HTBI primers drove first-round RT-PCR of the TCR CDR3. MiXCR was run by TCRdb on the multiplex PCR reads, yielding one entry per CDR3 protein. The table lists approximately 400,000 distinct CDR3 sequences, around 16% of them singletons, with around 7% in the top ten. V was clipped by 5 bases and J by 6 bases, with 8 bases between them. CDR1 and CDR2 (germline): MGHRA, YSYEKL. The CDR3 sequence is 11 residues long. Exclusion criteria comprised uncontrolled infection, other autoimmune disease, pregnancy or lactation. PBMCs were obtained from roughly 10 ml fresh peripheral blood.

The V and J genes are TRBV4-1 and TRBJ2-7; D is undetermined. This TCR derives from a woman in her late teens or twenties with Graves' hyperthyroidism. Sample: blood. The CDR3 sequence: CASSSLREQYF. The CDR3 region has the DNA TGCGCCAGCAGCTCCCTTCGCGAGCAGTACTTC.